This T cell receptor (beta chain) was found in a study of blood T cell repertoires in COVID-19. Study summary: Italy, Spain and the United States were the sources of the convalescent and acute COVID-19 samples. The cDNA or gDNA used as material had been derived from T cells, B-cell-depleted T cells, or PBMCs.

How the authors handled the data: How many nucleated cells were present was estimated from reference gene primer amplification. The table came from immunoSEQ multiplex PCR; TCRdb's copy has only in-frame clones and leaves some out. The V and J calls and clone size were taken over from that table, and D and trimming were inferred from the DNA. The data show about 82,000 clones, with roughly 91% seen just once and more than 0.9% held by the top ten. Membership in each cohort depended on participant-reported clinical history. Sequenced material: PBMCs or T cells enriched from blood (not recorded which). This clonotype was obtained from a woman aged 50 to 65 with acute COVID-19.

The CDR3 DNA follows: TGTGCCAGCAGTGAAAACAGGGTAGACACCGGGGAGCTGTTTTTT. Amino acids: CASSENRVDTGELFF. J is TRBJ2-2 and V is TRBV2, with a possible D match to TRBD1 (6 bases). The CDR3 is made up of 15 amino acids. The germline V gene encodes CDR1 SNHLY and CDR2 FYNNEI. V lost 2 bases and J lost 3, with 10 bases in between.